This TCR beta chain originates from a study of graft-versus-host responses after intestinal transplantation. Study overall: Recipients obtained multivisceral, liver-intestinal, or isolated intestinal transplants. Every transplant recipient was induced with anti-thymocyte globulin, then maintained on tacrolimus and steroids for about 3 years. Whole-study findings and limits: Early post-transplant falls in HvG clones accompanied the peak levels of circulating GvH clones.

V trimming: 4 bases; J trimming: 6 bases; junction bases outside the gene matches: 4. This CDR3 has 15 amino acids. The germline V gene encodes CDR1 MNHNS and CDR2 SASEGT. Libraries were prepared by immunoSEQ multiplex PCR; TCRdb keeps only in-frame clonotypes and omits some of them. Of about 98,000 clones in the sample, 86% were seen once. As concerns this clone: The antigen is undetermined.

The TCR was taken from a human patient who received an intestinal transplant, so some T cells may come from the graft donor. This specimen was PBMCs, taken 255 days after intestinal transplant. V and J are TRBV6-1 and TRBJ2-1; TRBD1 aligns across 12 bases. The CDR3: CASSGRDRGPNEQFF. CDR3 bases: TGTGCCAGCAGTGGCCGGGACAGGGGGCCCAATGAGCAGTTCTTC.